A single sample is the source of the 6 T cell receptor beta chains below, sequenced in a study of cytomegalovirus exposure and HLA in healthy donors. 60 Vbeta and 13 Jbeta primers were used in PCR. The data were produced by immunoSEQ multiplex PCR, yet TCRdb's version contains in-frame clones alone and is incomplete. The sample has 100,000 to 150,000 clones, 80% seen once. The sequencing sample was made of PBMCs. These receptor sequences come from a woman aged 40 to 49 in good health and CMV-seronegative.

The chain couples TRBV9 to TRBJ2-5; 11 bases are a match to TRBD2. CDR1 is SGDLS, CDR2 YYNGEE, per germline. The CDR3 totals 14 residues. J lost 3 bases, V lost 6 bases, and 4 bases had no gene match. CDR3 nucleotide sequence: TGTGCCAGCAACCGACTAGCGGGGAAAGAGACCCAGTACTTC. As protein: CASNRLAGKETQYF.

This rearrangement joins TRBV4-1 to TRBJ2-1; 8 bases map to TRBD2. J was trimmed by 6 bases and V by 5 bases; bases with no gene match: 9. The CDR3 is made up of 15 amino acids. Germline assignment: CDR1 MGHRA and CDR2 YSYEKL. DNA of the CDR3: TGCGCCAGCAGCACGTACGGGACTAGTAGCAATGAGCAGTTCTTC. Residues: CASSTYGTSSNEQFF.

The J gene is TRBJ2-1, the V gene TRBV7-3; 10 bases map to TRBD1. V shed 3 bases and J 8 bases; nucleotides not matched to a gene: 7. Germline V CDR1 and CDR2: SGHTA, FQGTGA. CDR3 length: 15 amino acids. CDR3 loop: CASSLTGGNYDEQFF. Here the CDR3 DNA reads TGTGCCAGCAGCTTGACAGGGGGCAATTATGATGAGCAGTTCTTC.

This clone was counted a few times. The V and J genes are TRBV7-9 and TRBJ2-3; D is perhaps TRBD1 (6 bases). Between the trimmed V and J ends, which lost 5 bases and 2 bases, there was a span of 17 bases. The CDR3 totals 16 residues. Germline-derived CDR1 and CDR2 are SEHNR and FQNEAQ (reference sequence). In DNA, the CDR3 is TGTGCCAGCAGCGCCGCCGAGGGGGAGCACACAGATACGCAGTATTTT. Translating it yields CASSAAEGEHTDTQYF.

The chain recombines TRBV18 with TRBJ1-1; 7 nucleotides align to TRBD1. With V trimmed by 2 bases and J by 6 bases, 3 bases remained unmatched. The germline gives CDR1 KGHSH, CDR2 LQKENI. This CDR3 contains 13 residues. CDR3 loop: CASSPGQGAEAFF. The CDR3 bases are TGTGCCAGCTCACCAGGGCAGGGGGCTGAAGCTTTCTTT.

The genes are TRBV27 and TRBJ2-3; TRBD2 might be the D (6 bases). Germline V gene sequence: CDR1 MNHEY, CDR2 SMNVEV (reference sequence). The CDR3 runs to 16 residues. Trimming shortened V by 3 bases and J by 5 bases, and 18 bases separated the two germline ends. The CDR3: CASSFSGLALGDTQYF. The CDR3 coding sequence is TGTGCCAGCAGTTTTTCGGGGCTAGCGCTTGGAGATACGCAGTATTTT.